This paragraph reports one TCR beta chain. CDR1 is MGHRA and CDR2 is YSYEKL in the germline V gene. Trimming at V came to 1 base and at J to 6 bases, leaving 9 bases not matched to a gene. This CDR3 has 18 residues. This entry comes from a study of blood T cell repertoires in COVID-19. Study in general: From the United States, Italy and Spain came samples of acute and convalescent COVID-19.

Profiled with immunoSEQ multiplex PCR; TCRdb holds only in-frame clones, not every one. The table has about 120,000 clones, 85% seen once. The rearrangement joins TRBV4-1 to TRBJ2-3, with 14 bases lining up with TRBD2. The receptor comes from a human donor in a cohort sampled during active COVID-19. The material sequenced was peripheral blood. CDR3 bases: TGCGCCAGCAGCCAAGTACTAGGGACTAGCGGGGGTCCGGATACGCAGTATTTT. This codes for CASSQVLGTSGGPDTQYF.